This T cell receptor beta chain was identified in a study of cytomegalovirus exposure and HLA in healthy donors. About this clone itself: Its antigen is still unknown.

Overall study findings and caveats: HLA alleles showed associations with 15,000 to 20,000 TCR beta sequences in a later analysis, at a 0.05 false discovery rate.

V was trimmed by 0 bases and J by 3 bases, leaving 9 bases between them. The CDR3 is 14 amino acids. From germline, CDR1 is WNHNN and CDR2 SYGVQD (reference sequence). PCR was performed using 60 Vbeta and 13 Jbeta primers. Measured with immunoSEQ multiplex PCR; TCRdb has only the in-frame clones, and not every one. The data hold 100,000 to 150,000 clones, with roughly three quarters observed a single time. The TCR originated in a man aged 30 to 45 in good health and CMV-seropositive. The chain links TRBV10-1 to TRBJ2-7, with TRBD1 as a possible D gene (6 bases). The sequencing sample was made of PBMCs. This CDR3 is CASSESGTLYEQYF. The DNA for the CDR3 is TGCGCCAGCAGTGAGTCCGGGACACTCTACGAGCAGTACTTC.